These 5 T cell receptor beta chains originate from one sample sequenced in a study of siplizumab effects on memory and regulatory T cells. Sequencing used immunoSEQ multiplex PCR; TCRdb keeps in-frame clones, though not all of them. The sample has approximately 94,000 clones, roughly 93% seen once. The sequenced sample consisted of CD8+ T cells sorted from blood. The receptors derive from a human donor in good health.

The CDR3 sequence: CAISRALNSPLHF. For the CDR3, the DNA is TGTGCCATCAGCAGGGCCTTAAATTCACCCCTCCACTTT. The rearrangement joins TRBV10-3 to TRBJ1-6; maybe TRBD1 (5 bases). The CDR3 has 13 amino acids. Germline V gene lookup returns CDR1 ENHRY and CDR2 SYGVKD. V shed 6 bases and J shed 7 bases, with 10 bases lying between them.

The DNA of the CDR3 is TGTGCCAGCAGTGAATCCCTTCTGACTAGCGGGGGGAGAGAGACCCAGTACTTC. This encodes CASSESLLTSGGRETQYF. The chain carries TRBV25-1 and TRBJ2-5, with 13 bases matching TRBD2. Trimming took 1 base from V and 4 from J; bases not matched to a gene: 9. The germline gives CDR1 MGHDK, CDR2 SYGVNS. This CDR3 comprises 18 residues.

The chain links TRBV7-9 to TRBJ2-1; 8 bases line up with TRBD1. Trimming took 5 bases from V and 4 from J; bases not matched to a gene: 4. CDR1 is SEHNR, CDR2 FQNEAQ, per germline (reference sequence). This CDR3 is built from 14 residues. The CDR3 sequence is CASSQGQGYNEQFF. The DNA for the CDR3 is TGTGCCAGCAGCCAAGGACAGGGATACAATGAGCAGTTCTTC.

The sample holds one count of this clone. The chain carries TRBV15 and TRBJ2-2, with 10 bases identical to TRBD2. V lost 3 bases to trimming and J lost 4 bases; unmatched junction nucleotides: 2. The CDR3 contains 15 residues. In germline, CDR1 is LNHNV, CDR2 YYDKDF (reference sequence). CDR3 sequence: CATSSVAGGTGELFF. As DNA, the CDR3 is TGTGCCACCAGCAGTGTAGCGGGAGGCACCGGGGAGCTGTTTTTT.

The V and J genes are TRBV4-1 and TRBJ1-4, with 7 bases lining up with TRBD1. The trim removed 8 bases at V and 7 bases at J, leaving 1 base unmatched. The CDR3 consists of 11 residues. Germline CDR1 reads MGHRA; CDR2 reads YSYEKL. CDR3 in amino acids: CASRQGEKLFF. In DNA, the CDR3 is TGCGCCAGCCGACAGGGTGAAAAACTGTTTTTT.